The next 27 T cell receptor beta chains were all read from a single sample in a study of cytomegalovirus exposure and HLA in healthy donors. The PCR contained 60 Vbeta and 13 Jbeta primers. Sequencing used immunoSEQ multiplex PCR; TCRdb keeps in-frame clones, though not all of them. Altogether over 95,000 clones are present, 60% to 80% being singletons, with the ten largest covering around 3.2%. Sequenced sample: PBMCs. Every receptor here comes from a man aged 35 to 55 in good health and CMV-seronegative.

This chain connects TRBV15 to TRBJ2-3; TRBD1 matches at 8 bases. V gave up 0 bases and J gave up 3 bases; unmatched junction bases: 5. The V gene's germline CDR1 is LNHNV and CDR2 YYDKDF (reference sequence). The CDR3 has 16 amino acids. The CDR3 nucleotides are TGTGCCACCAGCAGAGATGCTGGACAGGGAACAGATACGCAGTATTTT. Its translation is CATSRDAGQGTDTQYF. The complete variable domain, with remaining parts taken from reference TRBV15 and TRBJ2-3, reads DAMVIQNPRYQVTQFGKPVTLSCSQTLNHNVMYWYQQKSSQAPKLLFHYYDKDFNNEADTPDNFQSRRPNTSFCFLDIRSPGLGDTAMYLCATSRDAGQGTDTQYFGPGTRLTVL.

This clone was counted a few times. CDR3 protein: CATSSPGTGGQETQYF. CDR3 DNA: TGTGCCACCAGCAGTCCCGGGACAGGGGGCCAAGAGACCCAGTACTTC. The chain has TRBV15 and TRBJ2-5; 11 bases fit TRBD1. The junction had 4 bases not matched to a gene; V was cut back by 3 bases and J by 1 base. The CDR3 covers 16 residues. Per germline, CDR1 LNHNV and CDR2 YYDKDF (reference sequence).

This clone has more than one count but fewer than ten. V gene TRBV4-1 combines with J gene TRBJ2-2; 7 nucleotides match TRBD1. The CDR3 length is 15 residues. Per germline, CDR1 MGHRA and CDR2 YSYEKL. The junction had 7 bases not matched to a gene; V was cut back by 4 bases and J by 5 bases. The chain's CDR3 is CASSRQGVQTGELFF. In nucleotides, the CDR3 is TGCGCCAGCAGCCGACAGGGTGTGCAAACCGGGGAGCTGTTTTTT.

The V call is TRBV5-4, the J call TRBJ2-2; 7 bases agree with TRBD1. J lost 2 bases, V lost 0 bases, and 10 bases had no gene match. The CDR3 totals 18 residues. Germline lookup yields CDR1 SGHNT and CDR2 YYREEE (reference sequence). The CDR3, as DNA: TGTGCCAGCAGCTTGGGCCTGGTGAAGGGGGCCAACACCGGGGAGCTGTTTTTT. Amino acid sequence: CASSLGLVKGANTGELFF.

The V gene is TRBV28, the J gene TRBJ2-3, with a tentative D call TRBD2 (5 bases). Trimming cost V 6 bases and J 2 bases, with 12 bases left between them. CDR1 and CDR2 (germline): MDHEN, SYDVKM. This CDR3 has 14 residues. CDR3 coding DNA: TGTGCCAGCAGCAAGTATAGCGACACAGATACGCAGTATTTT. Amino acid sequence: CASSKYSDTDTQYF.

The J gene is TRBJ2-7, the V gene TRBV18; D is possibly TRBD2 (6 bases). Per germline, CDR1 KGHSH and CDR2 LQKENI. V gave up 3 bases and J gave up 2 bases, with 14 bases separating them. This CDR3 spans 15 amino acids. DNA for the CDR3: TGTGCCAGCTCACCTACCGGGACTGGAACCTACGAGCAGTACTTC. Translation: CASSPTGTGTYEQYF.

This clone was seen a handful of times. The V gene is TRBV11-1, the J gene TRBJ1-5; TRBD1 is a possible D gene (5 bases). Germline V CDR1 and CDR2: SGHAT, FQDESV (reference sequence). The CDR3 is 13 residues long. V was cut by 5 bases and J by 7 bases, with 12 bases left in between. This chain's CDR3 is CASSKGLGQPQHF. CDR3 sequence (DNA): TGTGCCAGCAGCAAGGGGCTCGGGCAGCCCCAGCATTTT.

The V and J genes are TRBV7-3 and TRBJ1-1; no firm D call. With 3 bases removed from V and 1 base from J, the gap between germline ends came to 6 bases. Germline-derived CDR1 and CDR2 are SGHTA and FQGTGA. CDR3 length equals 13 residues. The CDR3 region is CASSFQENTEAFF. The CDR3, as DNA: TGTGCCAGCAGCTTCCAGGAGAACACTGAAGCTTTCTTT.

The chain uses TRBV5-4 and TRBJ1-1; D is unresolved. This CDR3 comprises 14 residues. Germline assignment: CDR1 SGHNT and CDR2 YYREEE (reference sequence). The germline V and J ends were trimmed by 1 base and 0 bases, with 7 bases remaining between them. The CDR3 here is CASSLNRLNTEAFF. CDR3 in DNA: TGTGCCAGCAGCTTGAACAGATTGAACACTGAAGCTTTCTTT.

The V and J genes are TRBV28 and TRBJ2-5; TRBD2 is a possible D gene (5 bases). In germline, CDR1 is MDHEN, CDR2 SYDVKM. V gave up 7 bases and J gave up 2 bases, with 17 bases separating them. This CDR3 comprises 15 residues. The CDR3, as DNA: TGTGCCAGCAACCACGGGCTAGCAGGACAAGAGACCCAGTACTTC. Its protein product is CASNHGLAGQETQYF.

The CDR3 protein is CASSLVQLSLMNTEAFF. The CDR3 region has the DNA TGTGCCAGCAGCTTAGTACAGCTCTCCCTCATGAACACTGAAGCTTTCTTT. The genes are TRBV7-9 and TRBJ1-1; D unclear. V was pared by 1 base and J by 0 bases, with 15 bases between. The CDR3 spans 17 residues. CDR1 is SEHNR, CDR2 FQNEAQ, per germline (reference sequence). Full variable domain (remainder filled in from reference TRBV7-9 and TRBJ1-1): DTGVSQNPRHKITKRGQNVTFRCDPISEHNRLYWYRQTLGQGPEFLTYFQNEAQLEKSRLLSDRFSAERPKGSFSTLEIQRTEQGDSAMYLCASSLVQLSLMNTEAFFGQGTRLTVV.

This clone was detected only once. The chain recombines TRBV28 with TRBJ2-2, with no clear D. Germline V gene sequence: CDR1 MDHEN, CDR2 SYDVKM. V was pared by 4 bases and J by 7 bases, with 10 bases between. There are 13 residues in the CDR3. The CDR3 bases are TGTGCCAGCAGTTCGAACCTAAGCGGGGAGCTGTTTTTT. This gives the protein CASSSNLSGELFF.

The chain uses TRBV23-1 and TRBJ1-5; no firm D call. TRBV23-1 is marked as an open reading frame, function uncertain. The CDR3 runs 18 residues. Trimming shortened V by 2 bases and J by 6 bases, and 23 bases separated the two germline ends. The CDR3 here is CASSQTAAPGPVGQPQHF. Here the CDR3 DNA reads TGCGCCAGCAGTCAAACAGCTGCGCCCGGCCCCGTGGGTCAGCCCCAGCATTTT.

The chain recombines TRBV20-1 with TRBJ1-6; D is perhaps TRBD1 (5 bases). The CDR3 is 11 amino acids. Trimming left V 4 bases short and J 14 bases short, with 12 bases between. The germline V gene has CDR1 DFQATT and CDR2 SNEGSKA (reference sequence). CDR3 residues: CSATRGGALHF. The CDR3 nucleotides are TGCAGTGCTACTCGCGGGGGAGCCCTCCACTTT.

The rearrangement uses TRBV28 and TRBJ2-1; 8 positions match TRBD1. The germline V gene encodes CDR1 MDHEN and CDR2 SYDVKM. Trimming cost V 3 bases and J 9 bases; bases outside gene matches: 13. The CDR3 is 16 amino acids. The CDR3 sequence is CASSFVGQGAAFEQFF. CDR3 DNA sequence: TGTGCCAGCAGTTTCGTAGGGCAGGGGGCGGCATTTGAGCAGTTCTTC.

This rearrangement joins TRBV27 to TRBJ2-3; tentative D call: TRBD1 (6 bases). The ends were cut back, 5 bases at V and 6 bases at J, with 15 bases in the middle. The CDR3 is 14 amino acids. Germline CDR1 reads MNHEY; CDR2 reads SMNVEV (reference sequence). CDR3 region: CASSLLPRGDTQYF. The CDR3 DNA reads as TGTGCCAGCAGTCTACTACCCAGGGGTGATACGCAGTATTTT.

The V and J genes are TRBV2 and TRBJ2-7; D may be TRBD2 (6 bases). The CDR3 covers 14 residues. V shed 6 bases and J shed 2 bases, with 14 bases lying between them. The germline V gene encodes CDR1 SNHLY and CDR2 FYNNEI. The CDR3 here is CASRRGGNAYEQYF. The CDR3 nucleotides read TGTGCCAGCAGGAGGGGCGGGAATGCCTACGAGCAGTACTTC.

This rearrangement joins TRBV19 to TRBJ2-3; TRBD1 might be the D (6 bases). Germline lookup yields CDR1 LNHDA and CDR2 SQIVND (reference sequence). CDR3 length: 13 residues. V was clipped by 3 bases and J by 10 bases, with 14 bases between them. CDR3 amino acids: CASSMGQGWPQYF. As DNA, the CDR3 is TGTGCCAGTAGTATGGGTCAGGGGTGGCCGCAGTATTTT.

V gene TRBV10-1 combines with J gene TRBJ2-7, with D possibly being TRBD2 (6 bases). The germline V gene encodes CDR1 WNHNN and CDR2 SYGVQD (reference sequence). The CDR3 is 13 amino acids. V was pared by 7 bases and J by 2 bases, with 12 bases between. CDR3 in DNA: TGCGCCAGCAAAAGGGAGGCTACCTACGAGCAGTACTTC. Translated, it gives CASKREATYEQYF.

This clone has only a few counts. The CDR3 DNA follows: TGTGCCAGCAATAGGGGGGGCTTAACTGAAGCTTTCTTT. Translated: CASNRGGLTEAFF. The rearrangement uses TRBV28 and TRBJ1-1; TRBD1 might be the D (6 bases). The ends were cut back, 7 bases at V and 5 bases at J, with 14 bases in the middle. CDR3 size: 13 residues. Germline values: CDR1 MDHEN, CDR2 SYDVKM.

The V call is TRBV15, the J call TRBJ2-7; 7 nucleotides align to TRBD1. The germline CDR1 and CDR2 sequences are LNHNV and YYDKDF (reference sequence). The V gene end was trimmed by 8 bases and the J gene end by 3 bases; junction bases not matched to a gene: 4. The CDR3 is made up of 12 amino acids. The CDR3 DNA reads TGTGCCACCGGGGACAGACACTACGAGCAGTACTTC. This gives the protein CATGDRHYEQYF.

The chain couples TRBV11-1 to TRBJ2-1; 10 bases fit TRBD2. Germline V gene data show CDR1 as SGHAT and CDR2 as FQDESV (reference sequence). With V trimmed by 5 bases and J by 7 bases, 11 bases remained unmatched. This CDR3 comprises 16 residues. CDR3 nucleotide sequence: TGTGCCAGCAGCCCACGGACTAGCGGACACTCTAATGAGCAGTTCTTC. Its translation is CASSPRTSGHSNEQFF.

CDR3 sequence: CASSSGVIAFF. CDR3 in DNA: TGTGCCAGCAGTTCCGGGGTTATAGCTTTCTTT. J is TRBJ1-1 and V is TRBV28; D gene ambiguous. V was clipped by 4 bases and J by 10 bases, with 10 bases between them. CDR1 is MDHEN and CDR2 is SYDVKM in the germline V gene. This CDR3 contains 11 residues.

The chain employs TRBV7-6 and TRBJ2-2; a weak D match, TRBD1 (6 bases). Trimming cost V 0 bases and J 3 bases, with 8 bases left between them. Germline V gene data show CDR1 as SGHVS and CDR2 as FNYEAQ. The CDR3 totals 15 residues. CDR3 protein: CASSLAQGHTGELFF. CDR3 in DNA: TGTGCCAGCAGCTTAGCGCAGGGGCACACCGGGGAGCTGTTTTTT.

The chain recombines TRBV7-2 with TRBJ2-5; TRBD2 matches 7 bases. The junction had 11 bases not matched to a gene; V was cut back by 7 bases and J by 3 bases. CDR1 and CDR2 from the germline V gene are SGHTA and FQGNSA. This CDR3 is 15 amino acids long. The CDR3 nucleotides read TGTGCCAGCACCTCTAGGTGGGGAGGGAAAGAGACCCAGTACTTC. Translated: CASTSRWGGKETQYF. Looking up the rest from reference TRBV7-2 and TRBJ2-5 gives the full variable domain: GAGVSQSPSNKVTEKGKDVELRCDPISGHTALYWYRQSLGQGLEFLIYFQGNSAPDKSGLPSDRFSAERTGGSVSTLTIQRTQQEDSAVYLCASTSRWGGKETQYFGPGTRLLVL.

The chain couples TRBV28 to TRBJ1-1; maybe TRBD1 (5 bases). Germline CDR1 is MDHEN and CDR2 is SYDVKM. Trimming pared 6 bases from V and 4 bases from J, leaving 15 bases between. CDR3 size: 14 residues. The CDR3 loop is CASRLGGGITEAFF. CDR3 coding DNA: TGTGCCAGCAGGCTCGGGGGGGGGATCACTGAAGCTTTCTTT.

The V call is TRBV19, the J call TRBJ2-2; tentatively, D is TRBD2 (5 bases). V was pared by 3 bases and J by 4 bases, with 9 bases between. The germline V gene has CDR1 LNHDA and CDR2 SQIVND (reference sequence). CDR3 length: 14 residues. This chain's CDR3 is CASSMRVSTGELFF. The CDR3 DNA follows: TGTGCCAGTAGTATGAGGGTGAGCACCGGGGAGCTGTTTTTT.